This entry describes one T cell receptor beta chain. These data originate in a study of cytomegalovirus exposure and HLA in healthy donors. The V and J ends lost 2 bases and 6 bases respectively, with 15 bases between them. Looked up from germline, CDR1 is MNHEY and CDR2 is SMNVEV (reference sequence). This CDR3 has 15 residues. PCR primers comprised 60 Vbeta and 13 Jbeta primers. Sequencing was performed with immunoSEQ multiplex PCR; in TCRdb, only in-frame clones are kept and a portion is missing. The data show roughly 150,000 clones, around 80% seen once. V usage is TRBV27 and J usage is TRBJ2-3, with a weak D call TRBD2 (7 bases). The origin of this receptor is a middle-aged man in good health and CMV-seronegative. The source material was PBMCs. The CDR3 DNA is TGTGCCAGCAGTTTAAATATGGGGGGGGCCGATACGCAGTATTTT. This codes for CASSLNMGGADTQYF.